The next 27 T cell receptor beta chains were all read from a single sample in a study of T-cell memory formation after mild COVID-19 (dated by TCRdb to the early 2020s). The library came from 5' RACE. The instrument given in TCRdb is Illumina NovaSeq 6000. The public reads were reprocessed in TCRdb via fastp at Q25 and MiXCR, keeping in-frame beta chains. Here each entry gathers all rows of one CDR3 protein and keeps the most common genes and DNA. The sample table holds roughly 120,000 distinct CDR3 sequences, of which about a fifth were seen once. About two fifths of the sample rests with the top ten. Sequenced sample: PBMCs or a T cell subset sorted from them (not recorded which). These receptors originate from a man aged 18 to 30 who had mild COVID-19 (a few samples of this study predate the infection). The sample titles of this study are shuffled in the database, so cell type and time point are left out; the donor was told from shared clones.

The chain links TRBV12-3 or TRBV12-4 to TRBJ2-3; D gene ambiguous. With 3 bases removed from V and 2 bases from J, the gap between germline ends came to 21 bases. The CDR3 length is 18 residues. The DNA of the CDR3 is TGTGCCAGCAGTTTTAGTAGGGAATACCTCGTAATCACAGATACGCAGTATTTT. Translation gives CASSFSREYLVITDTQYF.

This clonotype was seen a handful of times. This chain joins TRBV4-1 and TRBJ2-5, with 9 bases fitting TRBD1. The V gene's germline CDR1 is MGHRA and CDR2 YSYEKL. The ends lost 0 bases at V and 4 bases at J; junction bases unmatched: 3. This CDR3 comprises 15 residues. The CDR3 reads CASSQEGTGLETQYF. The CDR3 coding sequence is TGCGCCAGCAGCCAAGAGGGGACAGGGCTAGAGACCCAGTACTTC.

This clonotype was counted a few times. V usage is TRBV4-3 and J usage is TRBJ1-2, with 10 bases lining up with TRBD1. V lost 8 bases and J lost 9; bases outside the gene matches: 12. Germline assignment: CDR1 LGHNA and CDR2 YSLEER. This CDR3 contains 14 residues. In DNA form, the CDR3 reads TGCGCCAGCTCGCAAGGGACAGGGGATCTACGCTACACCTTC. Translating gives CASSQGTGDLRYTF.

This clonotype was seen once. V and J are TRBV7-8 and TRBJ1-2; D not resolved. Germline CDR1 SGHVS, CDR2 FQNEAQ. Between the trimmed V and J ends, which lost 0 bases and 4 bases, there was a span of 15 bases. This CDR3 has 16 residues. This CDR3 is CASSLARRTPPYGYTF. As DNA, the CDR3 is TGTGCCAGCAGCTTAGCCCGTCGGACGCCGCCCTATGGCTACACCTTC.

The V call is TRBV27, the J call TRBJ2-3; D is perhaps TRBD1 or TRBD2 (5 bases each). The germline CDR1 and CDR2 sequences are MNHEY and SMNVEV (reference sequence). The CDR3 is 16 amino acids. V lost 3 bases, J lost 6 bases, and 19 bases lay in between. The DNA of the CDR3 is TGTGCCAGCAGTTTCCGGGACGCTGGGGCGGCCGATACGCAGTATTTT. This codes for CASSFRDAGAADTQYF.

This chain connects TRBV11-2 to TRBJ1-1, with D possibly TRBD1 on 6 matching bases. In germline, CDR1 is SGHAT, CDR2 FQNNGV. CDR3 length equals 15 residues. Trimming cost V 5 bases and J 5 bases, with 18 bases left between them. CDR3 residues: CASSPLKGVGTEAFF. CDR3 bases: TGTGCCAGCAGCCCGCTCAAGGGGGTGGGGACTGAAGCTTTCTTT. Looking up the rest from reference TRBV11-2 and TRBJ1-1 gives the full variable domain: EAGVAQSPRYKIIEKRQSVAFWCNPISGHATLYWYQQILGQGPKLLIQFQNNGVVDDSQLPKDRFSAERLKGVDSTLKIQPAKLEDSAVYLCASSPLKGVGTEAFFGQGTRLTVV.

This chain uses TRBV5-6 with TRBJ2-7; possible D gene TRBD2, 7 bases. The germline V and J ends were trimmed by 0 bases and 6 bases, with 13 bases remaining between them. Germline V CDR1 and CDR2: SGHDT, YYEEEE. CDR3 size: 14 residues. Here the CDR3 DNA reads TGTGCCAGCAGCTTGGGCGGGGGCTGGACCGAGCAGTACTTC. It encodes CASSLGGGWTEQYF.

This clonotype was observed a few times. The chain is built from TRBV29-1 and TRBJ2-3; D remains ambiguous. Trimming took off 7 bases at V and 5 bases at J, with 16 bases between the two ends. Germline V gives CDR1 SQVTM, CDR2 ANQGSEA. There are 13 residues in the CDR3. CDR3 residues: CSAVSPSGDTQYF. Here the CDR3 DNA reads TGCAGCGCAGTAAGCCCGTCGGGAGATACGCAGTATTTT.

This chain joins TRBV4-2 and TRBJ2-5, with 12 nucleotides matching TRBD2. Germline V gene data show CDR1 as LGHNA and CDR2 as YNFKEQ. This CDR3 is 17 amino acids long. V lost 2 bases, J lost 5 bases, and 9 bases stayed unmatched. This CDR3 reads CASSQPGLAGPGETQYF. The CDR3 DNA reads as TGTGCCAGCAGCCAACCGGGACTAGCGGGCCCGGGGGAGACCCAGTACTTC.

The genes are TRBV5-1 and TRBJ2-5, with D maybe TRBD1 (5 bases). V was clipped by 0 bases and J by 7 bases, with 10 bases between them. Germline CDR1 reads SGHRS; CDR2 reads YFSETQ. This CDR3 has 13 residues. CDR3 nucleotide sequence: TGCGCCAGCAGCTTGGCAGGGTCTGGGACCCAGTACTTC. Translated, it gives CASSLAGSGTQYF.

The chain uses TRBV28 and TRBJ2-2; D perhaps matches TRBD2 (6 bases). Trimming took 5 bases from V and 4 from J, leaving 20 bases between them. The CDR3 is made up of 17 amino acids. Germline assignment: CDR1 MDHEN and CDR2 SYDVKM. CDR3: CASSPSGRGVPTGELFF. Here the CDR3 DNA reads TGTGCCAGCAGTCCAAGCGGGCGTGGAGTCCCCACCGGGGAGCTGTTTTTT.

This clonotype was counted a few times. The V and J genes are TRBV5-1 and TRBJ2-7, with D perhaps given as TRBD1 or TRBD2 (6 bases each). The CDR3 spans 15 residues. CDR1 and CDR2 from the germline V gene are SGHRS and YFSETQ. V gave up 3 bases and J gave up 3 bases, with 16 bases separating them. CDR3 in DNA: TGCGCCAGCAGCTGGAACAGGGACTCACTCTACGAGCAGTACTTC. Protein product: CASSWNRDSLYEQYF.

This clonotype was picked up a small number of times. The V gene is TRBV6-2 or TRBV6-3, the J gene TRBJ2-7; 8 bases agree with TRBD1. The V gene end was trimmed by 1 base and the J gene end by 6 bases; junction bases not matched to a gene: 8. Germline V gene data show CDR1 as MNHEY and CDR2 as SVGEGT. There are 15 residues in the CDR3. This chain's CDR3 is CASSYYRQGSSEQYV. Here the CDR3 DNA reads TGTGCCAGCAGTTACTATAGACAGGGGAGCAGCGAGCAGTACGTC.

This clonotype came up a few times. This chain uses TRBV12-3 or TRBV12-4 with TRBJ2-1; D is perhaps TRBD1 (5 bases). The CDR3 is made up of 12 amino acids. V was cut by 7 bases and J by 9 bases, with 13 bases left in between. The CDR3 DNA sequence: TGTGCCAGCACCCAGGGCTCGGGTGAGCAGTTCTTC. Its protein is CASTQGSGEQFF.

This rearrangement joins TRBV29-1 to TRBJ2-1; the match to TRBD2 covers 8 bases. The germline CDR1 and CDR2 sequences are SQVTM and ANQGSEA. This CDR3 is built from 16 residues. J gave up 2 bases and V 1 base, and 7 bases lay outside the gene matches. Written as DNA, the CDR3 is TGCAGCGTTGAAGGTCGGACTAGCCCAGCCTACAATGAGCAGTTCTTC. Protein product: CSVEGRTSPAYNEQFF.

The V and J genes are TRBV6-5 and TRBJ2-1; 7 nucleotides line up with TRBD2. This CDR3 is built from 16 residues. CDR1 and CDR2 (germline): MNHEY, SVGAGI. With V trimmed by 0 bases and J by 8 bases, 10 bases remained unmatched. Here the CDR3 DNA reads TGTGCCAGCAGTTACTCGGTCGGGGAGGGAAGCGATGAGCAGTTCTTC. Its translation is CASSYSVGEGSDEQFF.

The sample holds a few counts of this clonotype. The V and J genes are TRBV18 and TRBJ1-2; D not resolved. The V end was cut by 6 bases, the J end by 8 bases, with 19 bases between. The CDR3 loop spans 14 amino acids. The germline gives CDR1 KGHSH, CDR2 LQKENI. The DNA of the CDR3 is TGTGCCAGCTCGGCGGCGGCATGGTTAGACGGCTACACCTTC. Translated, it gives CASSAAAWLDGYTF.

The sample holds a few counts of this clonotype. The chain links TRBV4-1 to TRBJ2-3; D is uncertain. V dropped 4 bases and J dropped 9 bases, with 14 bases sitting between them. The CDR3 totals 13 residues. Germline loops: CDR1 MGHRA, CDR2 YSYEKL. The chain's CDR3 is CASSLMIRRTQYF. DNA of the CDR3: TGCGCCAGCAGCCTTATGATTCGGCGGACGCAGTATTTT.

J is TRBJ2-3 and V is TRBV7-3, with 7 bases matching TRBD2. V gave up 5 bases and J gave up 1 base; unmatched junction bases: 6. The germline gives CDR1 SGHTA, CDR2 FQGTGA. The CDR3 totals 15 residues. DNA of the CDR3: TGTGCCAGCAGCCCGGGGGGAGCGGGCACAGATACGCAGTATTTT. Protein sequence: CASSPGGAGTDTQYF. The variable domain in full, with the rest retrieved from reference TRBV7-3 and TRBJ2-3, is GAGVSQTPSNKVTEKGKYVELRCDPISGHTALYWYRQSLGQGPEFLIYFQGTGAADDSGLPNDRFFAVRPEGSVSTLKIQRTERGDSAVYLCASSPGGAGTDTQYFGPGTRLTVL.

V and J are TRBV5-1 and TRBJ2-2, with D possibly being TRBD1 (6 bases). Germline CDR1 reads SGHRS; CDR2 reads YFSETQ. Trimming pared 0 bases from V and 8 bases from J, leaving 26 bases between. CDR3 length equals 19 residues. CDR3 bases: TGCGCCAGCAGCTTGGCGGGACACCCATGGGCCGCTGCACTGGGGGAGCTGTTTTTT. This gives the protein CASSLAGHPWAAALGELFF.

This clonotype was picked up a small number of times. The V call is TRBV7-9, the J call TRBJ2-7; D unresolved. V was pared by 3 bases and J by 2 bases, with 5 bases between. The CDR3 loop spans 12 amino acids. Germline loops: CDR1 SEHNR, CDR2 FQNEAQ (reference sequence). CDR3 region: CASSLMAYEQYF. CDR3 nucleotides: TGTGCCAGCAGCTTGATGGCCTACGAGCAGTACTTC.

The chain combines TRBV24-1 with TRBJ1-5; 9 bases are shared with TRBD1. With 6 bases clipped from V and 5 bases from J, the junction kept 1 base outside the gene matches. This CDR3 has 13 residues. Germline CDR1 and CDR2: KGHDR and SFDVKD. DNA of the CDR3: TGTGCCACCAGTCGGACAGGGGATCAGCCCCAGCATTTT. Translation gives CATSRTGDQPQHF.

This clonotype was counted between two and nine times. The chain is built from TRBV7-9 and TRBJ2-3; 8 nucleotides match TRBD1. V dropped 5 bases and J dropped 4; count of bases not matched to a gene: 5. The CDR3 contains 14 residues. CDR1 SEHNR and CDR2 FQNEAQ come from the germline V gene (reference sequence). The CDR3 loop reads CASSPRGPADTQYF. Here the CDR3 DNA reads TGTGCCAGCAGCCCCAGGGGGCCGGCAGATACGCAGTATTTT.

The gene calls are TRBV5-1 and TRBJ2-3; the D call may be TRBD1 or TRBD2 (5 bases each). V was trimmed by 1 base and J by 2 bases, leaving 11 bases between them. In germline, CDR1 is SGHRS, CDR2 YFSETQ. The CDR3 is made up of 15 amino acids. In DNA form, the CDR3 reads TGCGCCAGCAGCTTGTCCGAGGGGACCACAGATACGCAGTATTTT. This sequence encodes CASSLSEGTTDTQYF. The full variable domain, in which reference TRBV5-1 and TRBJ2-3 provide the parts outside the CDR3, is KAGVTQTPRYLIKTRGQQVTLSCSPISGHRSVSWYQQTPGQGLQFLFEYFSETQRNKGNFPGRFSGRQFSNSRSEMNVSTLELGDSALYLCASSLSEGTTDTQYFGPGTRLTVL.

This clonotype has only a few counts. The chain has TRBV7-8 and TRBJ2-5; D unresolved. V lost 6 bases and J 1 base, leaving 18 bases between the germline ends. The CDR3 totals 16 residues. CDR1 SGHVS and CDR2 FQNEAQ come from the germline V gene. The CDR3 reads CASSMEDGSSQETQYF. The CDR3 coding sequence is TGTGCCAGCAGTATGGAAGACGGATCAAGCCAAGAGACCCAGTACTTC. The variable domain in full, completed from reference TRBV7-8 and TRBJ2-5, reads GAGVSQSPRYKVAKRGQDVALRCDPISGHVSLFWYQQALGQGPEFLTYFQNEAQLDKSGLPSDRFFAERPEGSVSTLKIQRTQQEDSAVYLCASSMEDGSSQETQYFGPGTRLLVL.

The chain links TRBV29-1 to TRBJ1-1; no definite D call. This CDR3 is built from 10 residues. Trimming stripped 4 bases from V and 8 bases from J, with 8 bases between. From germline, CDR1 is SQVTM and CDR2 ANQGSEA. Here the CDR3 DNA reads TGCAGCGTTGCGTCCCCCGAAGCTTTCTTT. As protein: CSVASPEAFF.

The CDR3 loop is CASSKFAGGTEAFF. CDR3 bases: TGTGCCAGCAGTAAATTTGCGGGGGGAACCGAAGCTTTCTTT. V gene TRBV6-6 combines with J gene TRBJ1-1; tentative D call: TRBD1 (5 bases). Deletions cut 5 bases from V and 8 bases from J, with 18 bases between. CDR1 is MNHNY and CDR2 is SVGAGI in the germline V gene (reference sequence). The CDR3 has 14 amino acids.